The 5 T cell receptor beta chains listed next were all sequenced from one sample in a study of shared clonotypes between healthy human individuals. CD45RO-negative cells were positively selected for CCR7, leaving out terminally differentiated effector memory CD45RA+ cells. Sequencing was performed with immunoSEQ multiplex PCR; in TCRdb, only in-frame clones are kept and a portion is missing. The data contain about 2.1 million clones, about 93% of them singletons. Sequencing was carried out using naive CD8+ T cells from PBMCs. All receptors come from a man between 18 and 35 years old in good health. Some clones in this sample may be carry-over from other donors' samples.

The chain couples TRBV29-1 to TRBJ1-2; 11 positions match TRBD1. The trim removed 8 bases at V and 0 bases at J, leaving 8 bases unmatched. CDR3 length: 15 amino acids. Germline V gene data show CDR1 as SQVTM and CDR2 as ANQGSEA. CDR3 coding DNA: TGCAGCATTTGGACAGGGGGCATAACTAACTATGGCTACACCTTC. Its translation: CSIWTGGITNYGYTF.

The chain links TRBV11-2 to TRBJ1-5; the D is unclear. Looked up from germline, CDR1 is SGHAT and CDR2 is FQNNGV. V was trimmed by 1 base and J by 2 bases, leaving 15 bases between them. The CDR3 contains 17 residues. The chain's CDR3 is CASSLGHPGWGNQPQHF. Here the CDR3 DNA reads TGTGCCAGCAGCTTAGGGCATCCTGGATGGGGCAATCAGCCCCAGCATTTT.

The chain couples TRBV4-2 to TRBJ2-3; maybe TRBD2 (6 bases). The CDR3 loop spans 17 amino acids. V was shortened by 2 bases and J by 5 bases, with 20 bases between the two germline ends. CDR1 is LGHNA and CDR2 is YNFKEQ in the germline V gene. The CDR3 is CASSQNLGGRVEDTQYF. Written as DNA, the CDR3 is TGTGCCAGCAGCCAAAATTTGGGAGGCAGGGTCGAAGATACGCAGTATTTT.

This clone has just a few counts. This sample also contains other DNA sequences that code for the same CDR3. The CDR3 nucleotides are TGTGCCAGCAGTTTAGGACTCTCCTACGAGCAGTACTTC. Encoded protein: CASSLGLSYEQYF. The V call is TRBV27, the J call TRBJ2-7, with D possibly matching TRBD2 (5 bases). Germline assignment: CDR1 MNHEY and CDR2 SMNVEV (reference sequence). The CDR3 spans 13 residues. Trimming took 2 bases from V and 0 from J, leaving 5 bases between them.

This CDR3 reads CASSSPFRGTVTEAFF. The CDR3 coding sequence is TGTGCCAGTAGTAGCCCCTTCCGGGGGACTGTGACTGAAGCTTTCTTT. V and J are TRBV19 and TRBJ1-1; tentatively, D is TRBD1 (5 bases). This CDR3 contains 16 residues. Germline V gene sequence: CDR1 LNHDA, CDR2 SQIVND (reference sequence). The ends were cut back, 4 bases at V and 5 bases at J, with 20 bases in the middle.